This TCR beta chain was sequenced for a study of blood T cell repertoires in COVID-19. Study-wide background: The United States, Italy and Spain supplied acute and convalescent COVID-19 samples. Sources were T cells, B-cell-depleted T cells, or PBMCs; the material itself was cDNA or gDNA.

This clone was seen a single time. The V gene's germline CDR1 is KGHSH and CDR2 LQKENI. The CDR3 runs to 17 residues. The junction had 13 bases not matched to a gene; V was cut back by 6 bases and J by 0 bases. As originally analysed: Counts of nucleated cells, estimated from reference gene primer amplification, were obtained. Measured with immunoSEQ multiplex PCR; TCRdb has only the in-frame clones, and not every one. V and J calls and clone size come straight from that table; D and trimming were deduced from the DNA. The profile shows more than 65,000 clones, over 70% of them singletons. The clonotype originates from a woman in her seventies with acute or convalescent COVID-19. The chain combines TRBV18 with TRBJ1-2, with 7 bases identical to TRBD1. The sequenced sample was peripheral blood. CDR3 nucleotides: TGTGCCAGCTCGCCCGAAACCGGGACAGTGTCTAACTATGGCTACACCTTC. This sequence encodes CASSPETGTVSNYGYTF.